The clone carrying this T cell receptor beta chain showed up many times. Investigators reverse transcribed all isolated RNA, so they sequenced expressed TCRB transcripts. Produced via immunoSEQ multiplex PCR; TCRdb's table is partial and in-frame only. The sample holds 500,000 to 700,000 clones, around 16% seen once. These data belong to a study of beta chain features in type 1 diabetes. Study details: What patients shared with healthy donors was a similar profile of age, gender and cell yields.

By way of CD45RO/CCR7/CD25/CD127/CD95/CD27, the CD4+ regulatory, stem cell-like memory, central memory and naive cells were sorted. Input material: naive CD4+ T cells from blood. The clonotype was recovered from a man between 18 and 35 years old in good health.

The CDR3, as DNA: TGTGCCATCAGTGATTCTGCCGAGCAGTACTTC. Translated, it gives CAISDSAEQYF. J is TRBJ2-7 and V is TRBV10-3; unclear D gene. The CDR3 contains 11 residues. Trimming pared 3 bases from V and 6 bases from J, leaving 6 bases between. Germline CDR1 ENHRY, CDR2 SYGVKD.